This is a list of T cell receptor beta chains from one sample in a study of blood T cells in healthy people across ages. TCRdb itself ran the 5' RACE reads through MiXCR, one entry per CDR3 protein. The sample lists nearly 800,000 distinct CDR3 sequences, roughly 56% occurring once. Sequencing input: blood. The source of these receptors is a middle-aged man in good health. CDR3s include the opening cysteine and the closing phenylalanine or tryptophan.

V	CDR3
TRBV3-1	CASSPMGRGLRGDTEAFF
TRBV5-1	CASSLANYNEQFF
TRBV3-1	CASSPELVREQYF
TRBV7-9	CASSLAPGEGYEQYF
TRBV28	CASSLMAGLFEKLFF
TRBV10-3	CAISESGPQYQPQHF
TRBV20-1	CSALIPGQHYSPLHF
TRBV20-1	CSASVPSGGLSNEQFF
TRBV20-1	CSATLGGQTRGETQYF
TRBV6-1	CASSQGDVEKLFF
TRBV9	CASSVVGGTPPQSPLHF
TRBV7-2	CASSGRVTDTQYF